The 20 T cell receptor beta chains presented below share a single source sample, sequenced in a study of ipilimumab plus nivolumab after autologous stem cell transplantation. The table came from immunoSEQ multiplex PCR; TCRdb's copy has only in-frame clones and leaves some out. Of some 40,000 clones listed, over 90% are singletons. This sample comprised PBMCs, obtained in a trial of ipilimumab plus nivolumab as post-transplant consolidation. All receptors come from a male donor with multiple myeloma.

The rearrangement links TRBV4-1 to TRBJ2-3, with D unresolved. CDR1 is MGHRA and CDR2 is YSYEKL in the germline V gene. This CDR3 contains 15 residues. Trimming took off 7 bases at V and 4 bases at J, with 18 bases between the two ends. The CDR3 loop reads CASKRSPQLSDTQYF. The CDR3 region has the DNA TGCGCCAGCAAGAGGAGTCCCCAGCTGTCAGATACGCAGTATTTT.

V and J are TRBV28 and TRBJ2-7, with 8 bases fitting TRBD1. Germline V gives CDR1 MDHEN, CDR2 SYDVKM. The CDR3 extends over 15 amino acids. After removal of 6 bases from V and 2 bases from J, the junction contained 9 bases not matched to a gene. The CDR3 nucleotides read TGTGCCAGCAGCACACCCGGGACAGGTACCTACGAGCAGTACTTC. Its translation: CASSTPGTGTYEQYF.

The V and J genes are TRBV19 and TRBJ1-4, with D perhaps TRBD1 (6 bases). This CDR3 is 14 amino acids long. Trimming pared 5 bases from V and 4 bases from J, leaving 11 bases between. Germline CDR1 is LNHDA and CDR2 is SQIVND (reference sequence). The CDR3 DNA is TGTGCCAGTAGTTGGGGACAAGTTAATGAAAAACTGTTTTTT. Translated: CASSWGQVNEKLFF.

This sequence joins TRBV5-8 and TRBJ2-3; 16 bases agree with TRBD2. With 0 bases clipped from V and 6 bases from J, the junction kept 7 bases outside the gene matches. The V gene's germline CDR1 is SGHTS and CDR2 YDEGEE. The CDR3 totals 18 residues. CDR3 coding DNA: TGTGCCAGCAGCTTGGTTGGGACTAGCGGGGGGGCTACGGATACGCAGTATTTT. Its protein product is CASSLVGTSGGATDTQYF.

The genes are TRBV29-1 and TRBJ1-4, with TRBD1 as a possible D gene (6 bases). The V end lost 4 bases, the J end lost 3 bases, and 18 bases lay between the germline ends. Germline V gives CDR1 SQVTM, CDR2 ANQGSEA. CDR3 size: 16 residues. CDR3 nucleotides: TGCAGCGTTGCCCCTCATGGGGGGGGCTCTAATGAAAAACTGTTTTTT. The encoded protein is CSVAPHGGGSNEKLFF.

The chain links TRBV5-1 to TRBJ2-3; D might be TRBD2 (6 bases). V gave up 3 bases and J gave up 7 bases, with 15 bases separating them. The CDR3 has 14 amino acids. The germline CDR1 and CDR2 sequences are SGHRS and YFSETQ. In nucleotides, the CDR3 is TGCGCCAGCAGCTCCCGGGACTCTACACATACGCAGTATTTT. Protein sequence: CASSSRDSTHTQYF.

Written as DNA, the CDR3 is TGTGCCAGCAGCTCGACAGGGTCTGGAAACACCATATATTTT. Protein sequence: CASSSTGSGNTIYF. The chain couples TRBV7-9 to TRBJ1-3; 7 bases agree with TRBD1. The trim removed 4 bases at V and 1 base at J, leaving 1 base unmatched. CDR1 is SEHNR, CDR2 FQNEAQ, per germline (reference sequence). This CDR3 is 14 amino acids long.

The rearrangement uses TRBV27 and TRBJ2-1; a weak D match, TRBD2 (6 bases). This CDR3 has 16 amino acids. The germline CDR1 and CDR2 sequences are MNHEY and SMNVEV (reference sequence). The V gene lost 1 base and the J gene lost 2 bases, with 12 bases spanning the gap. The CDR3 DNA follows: TGTGCCAGCAGTTTATATGGGGAGGACCCCTACAATGAGCAGTTCTTC. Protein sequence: CASSLYGEDPYNEQFF.

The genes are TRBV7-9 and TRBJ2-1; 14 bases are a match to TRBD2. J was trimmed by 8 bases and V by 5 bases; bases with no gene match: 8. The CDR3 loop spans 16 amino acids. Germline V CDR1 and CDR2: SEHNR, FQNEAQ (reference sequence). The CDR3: CASSTGLAGERDEQFF. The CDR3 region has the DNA TGTGCCAGCAGCACGGGACTAGCGGGAGAACGTGATGAGCAGTTCTTC.

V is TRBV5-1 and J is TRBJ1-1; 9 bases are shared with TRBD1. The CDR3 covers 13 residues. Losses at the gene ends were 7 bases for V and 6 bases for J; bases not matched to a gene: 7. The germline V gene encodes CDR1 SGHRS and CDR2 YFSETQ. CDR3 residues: CASLGQGMAEAFF. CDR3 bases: TGCGCCAGCTTAGGACAGGGGATGGCTGAAGCTTTCTTT.

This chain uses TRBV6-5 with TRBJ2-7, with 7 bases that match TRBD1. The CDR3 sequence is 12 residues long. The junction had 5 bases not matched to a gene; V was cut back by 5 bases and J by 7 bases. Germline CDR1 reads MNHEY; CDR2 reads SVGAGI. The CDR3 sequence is CASSKTGREQYF. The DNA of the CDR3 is TGTGCCAGCAGTAAGACAGGGAGAGAGCAGTACTTC.

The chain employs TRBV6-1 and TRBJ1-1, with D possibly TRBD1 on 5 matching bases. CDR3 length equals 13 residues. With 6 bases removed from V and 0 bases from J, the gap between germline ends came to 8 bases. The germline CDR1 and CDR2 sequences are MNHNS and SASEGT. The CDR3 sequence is CASRGTVNTEAFF. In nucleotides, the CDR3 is TGTGCCAGCAGGGGGACGGTGAACACTGAAGCTTTCTTT.

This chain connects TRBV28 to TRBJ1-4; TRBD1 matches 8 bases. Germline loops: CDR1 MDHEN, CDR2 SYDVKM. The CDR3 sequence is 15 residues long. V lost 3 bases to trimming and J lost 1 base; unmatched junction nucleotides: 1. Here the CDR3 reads CASSFGTGTNEKLFF. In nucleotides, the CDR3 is TGTGCCAGCAGTTTCGGGACAGGAACTAATGAAAAACTGTTTTTT.

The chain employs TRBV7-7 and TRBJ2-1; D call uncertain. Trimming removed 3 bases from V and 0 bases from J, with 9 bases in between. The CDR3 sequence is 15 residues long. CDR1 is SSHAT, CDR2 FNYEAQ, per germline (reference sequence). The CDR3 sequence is CASSFDRSSYNEQFF. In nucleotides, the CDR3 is TGTGCCAGCAGCTTTGACCGGAGCTCCTACAATGAGCAGTTCTTC. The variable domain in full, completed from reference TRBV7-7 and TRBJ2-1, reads GAGVSQSPRYKVTKRGQDVTLRCDPISSHATLYWYQQALGQGPEFLTYFNYEAQPDKSGLPSDRFSAERPEGSISTLTIQRTEQRDSAMYRCASSFDRSSYNEQFFGPGTRLTVL.

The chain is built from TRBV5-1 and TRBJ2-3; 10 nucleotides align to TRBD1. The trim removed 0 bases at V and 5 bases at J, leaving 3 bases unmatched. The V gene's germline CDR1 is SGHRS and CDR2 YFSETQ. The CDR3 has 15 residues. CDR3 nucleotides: TGCGCCAGCAGCTTGGAGGGACAGGGGTTAGATACGCAGTATTTT. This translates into CASSLEGQGLDTQYF.

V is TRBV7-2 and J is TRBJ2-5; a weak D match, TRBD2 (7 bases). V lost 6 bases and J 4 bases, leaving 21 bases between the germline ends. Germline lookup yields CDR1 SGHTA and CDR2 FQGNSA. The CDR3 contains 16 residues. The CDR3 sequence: CASRSGEGVAAETQYF. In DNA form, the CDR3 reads TGTGCCAGCAGATCGGGGGAGGGGGTCGCGGCAGAGACCCAGTACTTC.

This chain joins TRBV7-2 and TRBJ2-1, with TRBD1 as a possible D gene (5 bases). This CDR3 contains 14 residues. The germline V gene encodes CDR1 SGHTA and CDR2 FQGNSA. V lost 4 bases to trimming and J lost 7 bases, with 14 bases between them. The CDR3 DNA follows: TGTGCCAGCAGCTCGCCGACAGCCTCGAATGAGCAGTTCTTC. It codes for CASSSPTASNEQFF.

Written as DNA, the CDR3 is TGTGCCAGCAGCTTACTTCGGACTCTGTTCTTC. Translation: CASSLLRTLFF. V and J are TRBV7-2 and TRBJ2-1; possibly TRBD2 for D (5 bases). Germline V gene data show CDR1 as SGHTA and CDR2 as FQGNSA. CDR3 size: 11 residues. Trimming stripped 2 bases from V and 15 bases from J, with 11 bases between.

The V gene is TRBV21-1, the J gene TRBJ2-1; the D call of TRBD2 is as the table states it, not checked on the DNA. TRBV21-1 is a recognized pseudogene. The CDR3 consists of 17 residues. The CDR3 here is CASSKVDSSGSYNEQFF. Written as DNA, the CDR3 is TGTGCCAGCAGCAAAGTAGATTCTAGCGGGTCCTACAATGAGCAGTTCTTC.

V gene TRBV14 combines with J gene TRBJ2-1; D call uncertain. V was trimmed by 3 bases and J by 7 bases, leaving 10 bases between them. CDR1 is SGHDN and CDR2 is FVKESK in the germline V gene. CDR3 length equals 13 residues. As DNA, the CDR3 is TGTGCCAGCAGCCATCTGGCCGGGAATGAGCAGTTCTTC. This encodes CASSHLAGNEQFF.